These 27 T cell receptor beta chains originate from one sample sequenced in a study of cytomegalovirus exposure and HLA in healthy donors. The table came from immunoSEQ multiplex PCR; TCRdb's copy has only in-frame clones and leaves some out. Of about 310,000 clones listed, 88% are singletons. Material for sequencing was PBMCs. The receptors originated from a man aged 30-40 years in good health and CMV-seronegative.

V gene TRBV29-1 combines with J gene TRBJ1-1; a possible D gene is TRBD1 (5 bases). The germline V gene encodes CDR1 SQVTM and CDR2 ANQGSEA. The CDR3 loop spans 12 amino acids. V was shortened by 4 bases and J by 7 bases, with 13 bases between the two germline ends. The CDR3: CSVGGRLNEAFF. In DNA, the CDR3 is TGCAGCGTTGGGGGCCGACTCAATGAAGCTTTCTTT.

The chain employs TRBV4-2 and TRBJ2-3; no reliable D call. V lost 1 base and J lost 1, with 9 bases in between. CDR3 length equals 15 residues. Germline V gives CDR1 LGHNA, CDR2 YNFKEQ. The CDR3 nucleotides read TGTGCCAGCAGCCAAGTCCCCCTCGGCACAGATACGCAGTATTTT. Encoded protein: CASSQVPLGTDTQYF.

V gene TRBV7-9 combines with J gene TRBJ2-2, with D possibly TRBD1 on 6 matching bases. The CDR3 extends over 13 amino acids. Germline-derived CDR1 and CDR2 are SEHNR and FQNEAQ (reference sequence). With 5 bases removed from V and 4 bases from J, the gap between germline ends came to 8 bases. The CDR3 reads CASSQTGTGELFF. The CDR3 bases are TGTGCCAGCAGCCAGACAGGCACCGGGGAGCTGTTTTTT. Complete variable domain (other parts from reference TRBV7-9 and TRBJ2-2): DTGVSQNPRHKITKRGQNVTFRCDPISEHNRLYWYRQTLGQGPEFLTYFQNEAQLEKSRLLSDRFSAERPKGSFSTLEIQRTEQGDSAMYLCASSQTGTGELFFGEGSRLTVL.

The chain recombines TRBV5-1 with TRBJ2-7; weak D call: TRBD1 (5 bases). The ends were cut back, 4 bases at V and 2 bases at J, with 19 bases in the middle. This CDR3 is built from 16 residues. Germline CDR1 and CDR2: SGHRS and YFSETQ. The CDR3 DNA is TGCGCCAGCAGCCCCCATAACCAGGGCGACCCCTACGAGCAGTACTTC. It is translated as CASSPHNQGDPYEQYF.

The J gene is TRBJ1-3, the V gene TRBV2; 8 nucleotides match TRBD1. CDR1 is SNHLY and CDR2 is FYNNEI in the germline V gene. Trimming cost V 6 bases and J 9 bases; bases outside gene matches: 16. The CDR3 contains 16 residues. DNA for the CDR3: TGTGCCAGCAGGAGGGAGACAGGGGTCGCGGTTGGCACCATATATTTT. Translation: CASRRETGVAVGTIYF. The variable domain in full, with the rest retrieved from reference TRBV2 and TRBJ1-3, is EPEVTQTPSHQVTQMGQEVILRCVPISNHLYFYWYRQILGQKVEFLVSFYNNEISEKSEIFDDQFSVERPDGSNFTLKIRSTKLEDSAMYFCASRRETGVAVGTIYFGEGSWLTVV.

The rearrangement links TRBV5-1 to TRBJ2-7; 9 bases are a match to TRBD1. The CDR3 sequence is 16 residues long. Germline V CDR1 and CDR2: SGHRS, YFSETQ. V was clipped by 0 bases and J by 7 bases; unmatched bases: 11. This chain's CDR3 is CASSLAPGTGSGEQYF. CDR3 in DNA: TGCGCCAGCAGCTTGGCCCCAGGGACAGGGAGTGGGGAGCAGTACTTC.

The chain joins TRBV19 to TRBJ1-1; D uncertain. Germline lookup yields CDR1 LNHDA and CDR2 SQIVND (reference sequence). The CDR3 is 13 amino acids. Trimming left V 7 bases short and J 2 bases short, with 11 bases between. The CDR3 reads CASTYLPNTEAFF. CDR3 bases: TGTGCCAGTACCTACTTACCCAACACTGAAGCTTTCTTT.

The chain is built from TRBV9 and TRBJ2-1; D is possibly TRBD2 (5 bases). Germline values: CDR1 SGDLS, CDR2 YYNGEE. This CDR3 is built from 13 residues. Trimming stripped 2 bases from V and 7 bases from J, with 10 bases between. CDR3 nucleotide sequence: TGTGCCAGCAGCGTCACCAGCGGAAATGAGCAGTTCTTC. Protein product: CASSVTSGNEQFF.

The CDR3 bases are TGTGCCAGCAGCTCGCGGGGGGGATCCAAAAACATTCAGTACTTC. Amino acid sequence: CASSSRGGSKNIQYF. The chain employs TRBV7-9 and TRBJ2-4; 9 nucleotides match TRBD2. With V trimmed by 4 bases and J by 2 bases, 3 bases remained unmatched. The CDR3 is made up of 15 amino acids. Per the germline V gene, CDR1 is SEHNR and CDR2 is FQNEAQ (reference sequence).

This chain uses TRBV19 with TRBJ1-4, with 9 bases lining up with TRBD1. The CDR3 is 15 amino acids. The trim removed 4 bases at V and 5 bases at J, leaving 5 bases unmatched. Germline V gene lookup returns CDR1 LNHDA and CDR2 SQIVND (reference sequence). As DNA, the CDR3 is TGTGCCAGTAGTACATGGACAGGGGTGAATGAAAAACTGTTTTTT. The encoded protein is CASSTWTGVNEKLFF.

The chain joins TRBV9 to TRBJ2-3; TRBD2 aligns across 13 bases. V lost 4 bases, J lost 6 bases, and 8 bases stayed unmatched. This CDR3 is 16 amino acids long. The germline gives CDR1 SGDLS, CDR2 YYNGEE. CDR3 DNA sequence: TGTGCCAGCAGCTCTCGGACTAGCGGGGGTCCTGATACGCAGTATTTT. This codes for CASSSRTSGGPDTQYF. Full variable domain (outside the CDR3, taken from reference TRBV9 and TRBJ2-3): DSGVTQTPKHLITATGQRVTLRCSPRSGDLSVYWYQQSLDQGLQFLIQYYNGEERAKGNILERFSAQQFPDLHSELNLSSLELGDSALYFCASSSRTSGGPDTQYFGPGTRLTVL.

A single count supports this clone. V is TRBV5-1 and J is TRBJ1-2, with 7 bases that match TRBD1. The ends lost 4 bases at V and 6 bases at J; junction bases unmatched: 6. The CDR3 runs 13 residues. Germline assignment: CDR1 SGHRS and CDR2 YFSETQ. CDR3 bases: TGCGCCAGCAGCCCGGGGACAGAAGATGGCTACACCTTC. Protein: CASSPGTEDGYTF. Combining the CDR3 with reference TRBV5-1 and TRBJ1-2 gives the whole variable domain KAGVTQTPRYLIKTRGQQVTLSCSPISGHRSVSWYQQTPGQGLQFLFEYFSETQRNKGNFPGRFSGRQFSNSRSEMNVSTLELGDSALYLCASSPGTEDGYTFGSGTRLTVV.

The V and J genes are TRBV5-1 and TRBJ1-1; 8 bases are shared with TRBD1. CDR1 and CDR2 (germline): SGHRS, YFSETQ. Unmatched junction bases numbered 6, after V lost 4 bases and J lost 4 bases. This CDR3 is 14 amino acids long. CDR3 DNA sequence: TGCGCCAGCAGCGAGGTAACAGGGGGCACTGAAGCTTTCTTT. Protein sequence: CASSEVTGGTEAFF.

The chain uses TRBV19 and TRBJ1-4; TRBD1 matches 7 bases. In germline, CDR1 is LNHDA, CDR2 SQIVND (reference sequence). J lost 0 bases, V lost 5 bases, and 9 bases had no gene match. The CDR3 consists of 17 residues. The CDR3, as DNA: TGTGCCAGTAGTCCCCGGGACAGCCTCTCAACTAATGAAAAACTGTTTTTT. Translated: CASSPRDSLSTNEKLFF.

This clone showed up just a few times. The chain couples TRBV4-3 to TRBJ1-2, with D perhaps matching TRBD1 (6 bases). Germline CDR1 LGHNA, CDR2 YSLEER. Trimming removed 2 bases from V and 9 bases from J, with 22 bases in between. The CDR3 has 16 amino acids. The CDR3 sequence is CASSQNALTGIDSYTF. DNA of the CDR3: TGCGCCAGCAGCCAAAATGCGCTGACAGGAATCGACAGCTACACCTTC.

This chain joins TRBV5-4 and TRBJ1-4; 8 bases are a match to TRBD1. CDR3 length equals 17 residues. After removal of 1 base from V and 1 base from J, the junction contained 6 bases not matched to a gene. Germline V gene data show CDR1 as SGHNT and CDR2 as YYREEE (reference sequence). This CDR3 reads CASSLLGTGGTNEKLFF. CDR3 nucleotides: TGTGCCAGCAGCTTGCTCGGGACAGGCGGAACTAATGAAAAACTGTTTTTT.

The rearrangement links TRBV30 to TRBJ1-3; D not resolved. V lost 2 bases and J 1 base, leaving 6 bases between the germline ends. The CDR3 has 13 residues. Looked up from germline, CDR1 is GTSNPN and CDR2 is SVGIG (reference sequence). DNA for the CDR3: TGTGCCTGGAGTAGCAATTCTGGAAACACCATATATTTT. It translates to CAWSSNSGNTIYF.

The V gene is TRBV5-1, the J gene TRBJ1-1; 8 bases line up with TRBD1. The ends lost 4 bases at V and 0 bases at J; junction bases unmatched: 8. CDR1 SGHRS and CDR2 YFSETQ come from the germline V gene. CDR3 length equals 16 residues. CDR3 bases: TGCGCCAGCAGCCCGTGGACAGGGAAGATGAACACTGAAGCTTTCTTT. Its translation: CASSPWTGKMNTEAFF.

The chain has TRBV5-6 and TRBJ1-1; D remains unclear. The CDR3 spans 14 residues. V was trimmed by 2 bases and J by 3 bases, leaving 11 bases between them. CDR1 is SGHDT, CDR2 YYEEEE, per germline. CDR3 sequence reads: CASSLTRLYTEAFF. The CDR3 coding sequence is TGTGCCAGCAGCTTAACCAGGTTATACACTGAAGCTTTCTTT.

This chain uses TRBV2 with TRBJ1-5; D perhaps matches TRBD1 (6 bases). In germline, CDR1 is SNHLY, CDR2 FYNNEI. V was cut by 4 bases and J by 7 bases, with 17 bases left in between. The length of the CDR3 is 15 residues. In DNA, the CDR3 is TGTGCCAGCAGTGGCATGGGGGGGCGGGGACAGCCCCAGCATTTT. This codes for CASSGMGGRGQPQHF.

The chain is built from TRBV4-2 and TRBJ2-1, with 7 nucleotides matching TRBD2. The V segment lost 3 bases and the J segment 5 bases; nucleotides outside the gene matches: 13. CDR1 and CDR2 from the germline V gene are LGHNA and YNFKEQ. The CDR3 runs to 17 residues. The CDR3 DNA sequence: TGTGCCAGCAGCCATGGGTTCTCCGGGACTACCAACAATGAGCAGTTCTTC. Encoded protein: CASSHGFSGTTNNEQFF.

The chain carries TRBV12-2 and TRBJ2-5; TRBD2 is the table's D call, not checked against the DNA. TRBV12-2 is an annotated pseudogene. This CDR3 is built from 18 residues. CDR3 nucleotides: TGTGCAAGTCGCTCATATCGGCGTTTGGGAGGGGACGAGGAGACCCAGTACTTC. It encodes CASRSYRRLGGDEETQYF.

This clone was picked up one time. The chain has TRBV2 and TRBJ2-1; maybe TRBD2 (6 bases). The CDR3 length is 14 residues. Germline V gene data show CDR1 as SNHLY and CDR2 as FYNNEI. The ends were cut back, 4 bases at V and 5 bases at J, with 12 bases in the middle. CDR3 sequence reads: CASSVGTRHNEQFF. The CDR3 coding sequence is TGTGCCAGCAGTGTCGGGACTCGACACAATGAGCAGTTCTTC.

This chain links TRBV5-6 with TRBJ1-4; 8 bases map to TRBD1. CDR3 length: 15 amino acids. Germline loops: CDR1 SGHDT, CDR2 YYEEEE. V was pared by 1 base and J by 8 bases, with 7 bases of the junction left unmatched. The DNA of the CDR3 is TGTGCCAGCAGCTTGCGTGGACAGGGCGGAGAAAAACTGTTTTTT. Residues: CASSLRGQGGEKLFF.

This chain connects TRBV5-1 to TRBJ2-6; tentatively, D is TRBD1 (5 bases). Trimming stripped 6 bases from V and 1 base from J, with 8 bases between. CDR3 length: 14 residues. Germline lookup yields CDR1 SGHRS and CDR2 YFSETQ. The CDR3 nucleotides read TGCGCCAGCACGACAGAGTCTGGGGCCAACGTCCTGACTTTC. It codes for CASTTESGANVLTF.

The V gene is TRBV15, the J gene TRBJ2-5, with 7 nucleotides matching TRBD1. The length of the CDR3 is 14 residues. Germline V lookup: CDR1 LNHNV, CDR2 YYDKDF (reference sequence). V gave up 6 bases and J gave up 1 base; unmatched junction bases: 5. CDR3 loop: CATSTGTAQETQYF. The CDR3, as DNA: TGTGCCACCAGTACCGGGACAGCCCAAGAGACCCAGTACTTC. Looking up the rest from reference TRBV15 and TRBJ2-5 gives the full variable domain: DAMVIQNPRYQVTQFGKPVTLSCSQTLNHNVMYWYQQKSSQAPKLLFHYYDKDFNNEADTPDNFQSRRPNTSFCFLDIRSPGLGDTAMYLCATSTGTAQETQYFGPGTRLLVL.

This chain connects TRBV12-5 to TRBJ1-6; a possible D gene is TRBD1 (5 bases). The CDR3 runs to 13 residues. The V gene's germline CDR1 is LGHNT and CDR2 FRNRAP. Trimming stripped 4 bases from V and 8 bases from J, with 9 bases between. The chain's CDR3 is CASGSGSYSPLHF. In DNA form, the CDR3 reads TGTGCTAGTGGTTCAGGGTCTTATTCACCCCTCCACTTT.